This T cell receptor (beta chain) was sequenced for a study of shared clonotypes between healthy human individuals. Overall study context: Aged between 18 and 49, the donors were a couple of women and a few men.

The method was immunoSEQ multiplex PCR; TCRdb's version includes in-frame clones alone and lacks a portion of them. The sample includes around 940,000 clones, approximately 80% seen only once; the top ten take roughly 1.5%. Findings and limits, study-wide: A handful of donors held about 5% of naive CD4 clonotypes in common. Researchers found naive subsets generally carried larger estimated richness than memory subsets. The diversity represented, both genetic and in exposure history, was limited by few donors.

Concerning this clone: Antigen: not known.

Germline loops: CDR1 SGDLS, CDR2 YYNGEE. This CDR3 has 12 amino acids. The ends lost 3 bases at V and 12 bases at J; junction bases unmatched: 8. V gene TRBV9 combines with J gene TRBJ1-1, with TRBD1 matching 7 bases. The receptor was derived from a man younger than 30 in good health. The sequencing sample was made of memory CD4+ T cells sorted from blood. Indicated subset: CD45RA-negative fraction. The CDR3 coding sequence is TGTGCCAGCAGCGCAATAGACAGGGCAACTTTCTTT. It encodes CASSAIDRATFF.